This T cell receptor beta chain originates from a study of T cell responses to AZD1222 COVID-19 vaccine. The data were produced by immunoSEQ multiplex PCR, yet TCRdb's version contains in-frame clones alone and is incomplete. The sample includes about 110,000 clones, 90% seen only once; the top ten take about 5.4%. A remark on this clone: Its antigen is still unknown.

Broader study findings: Donors skewed white British and female; clonal diversity was possibly underestimated. Repertoires were sampled only after the peak T cell response.

The source is an adult in good health. Sequencing used peripheral blood, obtained on day 0 of AZD1222 vaccination.

The CDR3 coding sequence is TGTGCCAGCAGCCCAGCGGGAGGTCTGACCGGGGAGCTGTTTTTT. Translation: CASSPAGGLTGELFF. The J gene is TRBJ2-2, the V gene TRBV27; 9 nucleotides line up with TRBD2. Germline V gives CDR1 MNHEY, CDR2 SMNVEV (reference sequence). Germline trimming cut 6 bases from V and 5 bases from J; bases unmatched to any gene: 7. The CDR3 covers 15 residues.